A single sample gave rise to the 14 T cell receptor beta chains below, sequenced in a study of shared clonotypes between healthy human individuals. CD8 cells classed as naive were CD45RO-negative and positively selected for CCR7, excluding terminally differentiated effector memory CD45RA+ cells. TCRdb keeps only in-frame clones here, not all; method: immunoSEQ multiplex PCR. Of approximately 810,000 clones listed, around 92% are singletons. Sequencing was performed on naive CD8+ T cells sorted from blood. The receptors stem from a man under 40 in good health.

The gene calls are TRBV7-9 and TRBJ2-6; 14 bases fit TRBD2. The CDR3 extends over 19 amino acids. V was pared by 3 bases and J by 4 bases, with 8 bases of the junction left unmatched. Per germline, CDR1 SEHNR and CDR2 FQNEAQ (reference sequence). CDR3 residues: CASSFGLAGGQTGANVLTF. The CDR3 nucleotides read TGTGCCAGCAGCTTCGGACTAGCGGGAGGTCAGACCGGGGCCAACGTCCTGACTTTC.

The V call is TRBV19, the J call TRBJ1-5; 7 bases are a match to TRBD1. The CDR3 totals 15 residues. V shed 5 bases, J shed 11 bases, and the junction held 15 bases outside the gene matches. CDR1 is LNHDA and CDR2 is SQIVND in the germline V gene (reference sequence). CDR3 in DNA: TGTGCCAGTAGTGCCTACAACAGGGGCGAGGAGTCCCAGCATTTT. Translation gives CASSAYNRGEESQHF. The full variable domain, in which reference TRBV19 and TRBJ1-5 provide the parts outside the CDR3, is DGGITQSPKYLFRKEGQNVTLSCEQNLNHDAMYWYRQDPGQGLRLIYYSQIVNDFQKGDIAEGYSVSREKKESFPLTVTSAQKNPTAFYLCASSAYNRGEESQHFGDGTRLSIL.

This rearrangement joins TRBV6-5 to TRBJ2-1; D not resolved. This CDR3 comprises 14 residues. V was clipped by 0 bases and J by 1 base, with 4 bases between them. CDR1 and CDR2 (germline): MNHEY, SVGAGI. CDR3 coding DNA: TGTGCCAGCAGTTACTCGATATCCTACAATGAGCAGTTCTTC. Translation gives CASSYSISYNEQFF.

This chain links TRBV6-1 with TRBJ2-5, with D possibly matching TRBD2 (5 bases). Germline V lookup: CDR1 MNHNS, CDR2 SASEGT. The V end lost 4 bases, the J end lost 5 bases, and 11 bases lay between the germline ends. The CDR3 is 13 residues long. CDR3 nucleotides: TGTGCCAGCAGTGGAGGACTGCGGGAGACCCAGTACTTC. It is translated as CASSGGLRETQYF.

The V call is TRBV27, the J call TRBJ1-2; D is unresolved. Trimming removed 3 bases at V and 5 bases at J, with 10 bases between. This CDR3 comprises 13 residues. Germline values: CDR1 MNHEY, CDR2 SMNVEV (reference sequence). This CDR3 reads CASSFGVRYGYTF. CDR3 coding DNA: TGTGCCAGCAGTTTCGGGGTGAGGTATGGCTACACCTTC.

The CDR3 region is CASSPTGGPGELFF. The DNA of the CDR3 is TGTGCCAGCAGCCCGACAGGGGGCCCCGGGGAGCTGTTTTTT. The chain uses TRBV7-9 and TRBJ2-2, with 10 nucleotides matching TRBD1. This CDR3 has 14 residues. Germline assignment: CDR1 SEHNR and CDR2 FQNEAQ (reference sequence). Trimming at V came to 5 bases and at J to 6 bases, leaving 3 bases not matched to a gene.

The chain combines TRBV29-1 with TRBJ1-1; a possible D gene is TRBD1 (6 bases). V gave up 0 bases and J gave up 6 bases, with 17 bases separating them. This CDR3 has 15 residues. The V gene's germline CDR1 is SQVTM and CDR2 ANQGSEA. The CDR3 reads CSVEEGAFLGAEAFF. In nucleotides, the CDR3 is TGCAGCGTTGAAGAGGGGGCGTTTCTAGGCGCTGAAGCTTTCTTT.

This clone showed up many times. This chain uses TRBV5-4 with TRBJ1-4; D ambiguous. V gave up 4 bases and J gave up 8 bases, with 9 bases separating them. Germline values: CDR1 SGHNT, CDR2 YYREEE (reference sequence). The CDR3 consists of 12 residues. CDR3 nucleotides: TGTGCCAGCAGCCCCGAGGGAGAAAAACTGTTTTTT. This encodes CASSPEGEKLFF.

Here the CDR3 reads CASSQGVNRGYTGELFF. The CDR3 DNA reads TGTGCCAGCAGCCAAGGGGTTAACAGGGGTTACACCGGGGAGCTGTTTTTT. The V gene is TRBV14, the J gene TRBJ2-2; 7 bases fit TRBD1. Trimming took 1 base from V and 3 from J; bases not matched to a gene: 8. CDR3 length: 17 amino acids. Germline V CDR1 and CDR2: SGHDN, FVKESK.

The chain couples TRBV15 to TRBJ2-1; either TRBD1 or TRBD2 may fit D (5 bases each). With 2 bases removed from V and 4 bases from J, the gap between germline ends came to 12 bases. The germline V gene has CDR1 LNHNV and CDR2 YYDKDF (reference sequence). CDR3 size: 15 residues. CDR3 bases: TGTGCCACCAGCAGACCATGGGACGGGTACAATGAGCAGTTCTTC. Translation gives CATSRPWDGYNEQFF.

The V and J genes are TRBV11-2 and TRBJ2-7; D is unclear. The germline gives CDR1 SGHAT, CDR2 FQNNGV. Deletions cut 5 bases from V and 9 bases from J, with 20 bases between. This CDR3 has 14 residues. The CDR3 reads CASSPELTSSGQYF. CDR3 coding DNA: TGTGCCAGCAGCCCAGAACTAACGTCATCCGGGCAGTACTTC.

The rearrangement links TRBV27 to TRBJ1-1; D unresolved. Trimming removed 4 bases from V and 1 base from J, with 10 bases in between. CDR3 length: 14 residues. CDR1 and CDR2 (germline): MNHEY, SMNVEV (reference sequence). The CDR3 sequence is CASSSDQENTEAFF. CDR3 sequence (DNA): TGTGCCAGCAGTTCCGACCAGGAGAACACTGAAGCTTTCTTT.

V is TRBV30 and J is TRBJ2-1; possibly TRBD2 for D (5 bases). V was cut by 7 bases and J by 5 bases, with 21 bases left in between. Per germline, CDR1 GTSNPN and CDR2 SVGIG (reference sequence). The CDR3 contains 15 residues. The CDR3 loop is CAYQEGSIDDNEQFF. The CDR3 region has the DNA TGTGCCTACCAAGAAGGGAGTATAGACGACAATGAGCAGTTCTTC. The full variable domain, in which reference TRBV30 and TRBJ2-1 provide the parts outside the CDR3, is SQTIHQWPATLVQPVGSPLSLECTVEGTSNPNLYWYRQAAGRGLQLLFYSVGIGQISSEVPQNLSASRPQDRQFILSSKKLLLSDSGFYLCAYQEGSIDDNEQFFGPGTRLTVL.

The CDR3 DNA follows: TGTGCCAGCAGTTATTACAGGGGTGACGGGGAGCTGTTTTTT. Encoded protein: CASSYYRGDGELFF. The J gene is TRBJ2-2, the V gene TRBV5-5; 7 positions match TRBD1. V trimming: 5 bases; J trimming: 7 bases; junction bases outside the gene matches: 8. CDR3 size: 14 residues. Per the germline V gene, CDR1 is SGHKS and CDR2 is YYEKEE (reference sequence).